One and the same sample provided the 8 T cell receptor beta chains below, sequenced in a study of T cell responses to AZD1222 COVID-19 vaccine (dated by TCRdb to the early 2020s). Library preparation was by the immunoSEQ multiplex PCR assay. This immuneACCESS table, as held by TCRdb, lists in-frame sequences with V and J called but not all clones. Of the missing ones, under half trace to an unresolved V gene in checked studies; the others have no known cause. The sample table shows under 150,000 clones, and 85% to 95% are seen once. The ten top clones hold 1.5% to 2% of the sample. The time point label, as the study defines it: about 28 days (+/-7) after the second vaccine dose. The specimen comprised peripheral blood, sampled 28 days after the second AZD1222 dose. The receptor source for this set is an adult who received the AZD1222 COVID-19 vaccine.

For the CDR3, the DNA is TGTGCCAGCACCCACCGGGGGCGCGGGGTGGCTAATGAAAAACTGTTTTTT. Translating gives CASTHRGRGVANEKLFF. This rearrangement joins TRBV28 to TRBJ1-4, with D maybe TRBD1 (6 bases). V was clipped by 7 bases and J by 3 bases, with 21 bases between them. The length of the CDR3 is 17 residues. Germline loops: CDR1 MDHEN, CDR2 SYDVKM.

This sequence joins TRBV6-5 and TRBJ2-7; 8 nucleotides match TRBD1. In germline, CDR1 is MNHEY, CDR2 SVGAGI. V was clipped by 8 bases and J by 5 bases; unmatched bases: 2. This CDR3 region has 11 residues. As DNA, the CDR3 is TGTGCCAGCCAGGGGGCACACGAGCAGTACTTC. This codes for CASQGAHEQYF.

This chain links TRBV10-3 with TRBJ1-1; D gene uncertain. From germline, CDR1 is ENHRY and CDR2 SYGVKD. V gave up 0 bases and J gave up 5 bases, with 7 bases separating them. CDR3 length: 13 residues. The CDR3 protein is CAISESRGTEAFF. CDR3 DNA sequence: TGTGCCATCAGTGAGTCGCGGGGAACTGAAGCTTTCTTT.

V usage is TRBV27 and J usage is TRBJ2-2, with 10 nucleotides matching TRBD1. J was trimmed by 3 bases and V by 3 bases; bases with no gene match: 1. The germline CDR1 and CDR2 sequences are MNHEY and SMNVEV (reference sequence). The CDR3 is made up of 15 amino acids. CDR3 protein: CASSLGQGYTGELFF. For the CDR3, the DNA is TGTGCCAGCAGTTTGGGACAGGGGTACACCGGGGAGCTGTTTTTT.

This chain uses TRBV5-6 with TRBJ1-2; the D is unclear. The germline gives CDR1 SGHDT, CDR2 YYEEEE. Trimming left V 6 bases short and J 2 bases short, with 17 bases between. The CDR3 consists of 15 residues. The chain's CDR3 is CASTPNGQSNYGYTF. DNA for the CDR3: TGTGCCAGCACCCCGAACGGGCAGTCCAACTATGGCTACACCTTC.

This chain uses TRBV6-5 with TRBJ1-1, with 7 bases identical to TRBD1. The germline CDR1 and CDR2 sequences are MNHEY and SVGAGI. The CDR3 runs 14 residues. V shed 6 bases and J 4 bases; nucleotides not matched to a gene: 8. As DNA, the CDR3 is TGTGCCAGCAGGACAGGGAAATTGGGCACTGAAGCTTTCTTT. Translated, it gives CASRTGKLGTEAFF.

This sequence joins TRBV19 and TRBJ2-2; a possible D gene is TRBD2 (6 bases). CDR3 length: 16 residues. CDR1 LNHDA and CDR2 SQIVND come from the germline V gene (reference sequence). The V end was cut by 9 bases, the J end by 0 bases, with 17 bases between. The CDR3 here is CASTARGRTNTGELFF. The CDR3 DNA sequence: TGTGCCAGCACAGCCCGGGGGAGGACGAACACCGGGGAGCTGTTTTTT.

The V and J genes are TRBV28 and TRBJ2-1; 16 positions match TRBD2. Germline CDR1 and CDR2: MDHEN and SYDVKM. The CDR3 has 15 amino acids. The junction had 2 bases not matched to a gene; V was cut back by 6 bases and J by 6 bases. CDR3: CASRGLAGGGNEQFF. DNA for the CDR3: TGTGCCAGCAGGGGACTAGCGGGAGGGGGCAATGAGCAGTTCTTC.